This note documents a single T cell receptor beta chain sequence. This may come from a read error, since a much larger clone is one base off. This sample's TCRbeta library carried unique molecular identifier barcodes. TCRdb processed the PCR reads anew with MiXCR; each CDR3 protein has one entry. The sample shows fewer than 550,000 distinct CDR3 sequences, roughly 11% of them seen only once. Germline V gene data show CDR1 as SGHKS and CDR2 as YYEKEE (reference sequence). The CDR3 is made up of 15 amino acids. The V and J ends lost 8 bases and 4 bases respectively, with 19 bases between them. The record originates from a study of T-cell reconstitution after alpha-beta-depleted transplantation in children.

The genes are TRBV5-5 and TRBJ2-1; the D gene is possibly TRBD1 (5 bases). This TCR was recovered from a female patient aged 2 to 10 who had a stem cell transplant for aplastic anemia, so the T cells may come from the graft donor. Specimen: PBMCs, mostly from graft donor cells, collected 180 days after TCRalphabeta/CD19-depleted stem cell transplant. For the CDR3, the DNA is TGTGCCAGTCCCGGTGGGGCAGGATCATACAATGAGCAGTTCTTC. Amino acids: CASPGGAGSYNEQFF.